One and the same sample provided the 21 T cell receptor beta chains below, sequenced in a study of T cell clones after liver transplantation. Some clones are missing from TCRdb's copy, which holds only in-frame ones; the method was immunoSEQ multiplex PCR. Among under 15,000 clones listed, 70% to 85% were seen once. The sequencing here drew on CD8+ T cells from blood, taken at the 22-month timepoint. The source of these receptors is a human patient who received a liver transplant. Some of the T cells might come from the graft donor.

This clone was recorded a few times. The V gene is TRBV9, the J gene TRBJ2-7; no firm D call. This CDR3 is built from 13 residues. In germline, CDR1 is SGDLS, CDR2 YYNGEE. The V end was cut by 4 bases, the J end by 3 bases, with 11 bases between. In nucleotides, the CDR3 is TGTGCCAGCAGCCTTGGACCCAACTACGAGCAGTACTTC. Translating it yields CASSLGPNYEQYF. Supplemented by reference TRBV9 and TRBJ2-7, the full variable domain reads DSGVTQTPKHLITATGQRVTLRCSPRSGDLSVYWYQQSLDQGLQFLIQYYNGEERAKGNILERFSAQQFPDLHSELNLSSLELGDSALYFCASSLGPNYEQYFGPGTRLTVT.

V is TRBV9 and J is TRBJ2-1, with 8 bases aligning to TRBD2. Per germline, CDR1 SGDLS and CDR2 YYNGEE. J was trimmed by 10 bases and V by 0 bases; bases with no gene match: 9. This CDR3 region has 15 residues. CDR3 nucleotide sequence: TGTGCCAGCAGCGTAGTTCCGGGACTAGTCCGCGAGCAGTTCTTC. Its protein product is CASSVVPGLVREQFF. Based on the CDR3 plus reference TRBV9 and TRBJ2-1, the full variable domain is DSGVTQTPKHLITATGQRVTLRCSPRSGDLSVYWYQQSLDQGLQFLIQYYNGEERAKGNILERFSAQQFPDLHSELNLSSLELGDSALYFCASSVVPGLVREQFFGPGTRLTVL.

V and J are TRBV5-1 and TRBJ1-1; D remains unclear. Trimming pared 7 bases from V and 6 bases from J, leaving 10 bases between. The CDR3 is 11 amino acids. Germline V lookup: CDR1 SGHRS, CDR2 YFSETQ. The DNA of the CDR3 is TGCGCCAGCGGCAGCGCAGCTGAAGCTTTCTTT. It encodes CASGSAAEAFF.

V is TRBV6-6 and J is TRBJ2-5; 11 nucleotides line up with TRBD2. CDR1 and CDR2 (germline): MNHNY, SVGAGI (reference sequence). The CDR3 spans 15 residues. J was trimmed by 3 bases and V by 5 bases; bases with no gene match: 5. The CDR3, as DNA: TGTGCCAGCAGTCCCCTACTAGCGGGAGAAGAGACCCAGTACTTC. As protein: CASSPLLAGEETQYF.

V usage is TRBV28 and J usage is TRBJ1-1, with D tentatively TRBD1 (5 bases). Trimming shortened V by 3 bases and J by 4 bases, and 9 bases separated the two germline ends. The CDR3 spans 13 residues. CDR1 MDHEN and CDR2 SYDVKM come from the germline V gene. CDR3 sequence reads: CASSFGRATEAFF. In DNA, the CDR3 is TGTGCCAGCAGTTTCGGCAGGGCCACTGAAGCTTTCTTT.

The V and J genes are TRBV5-1 and TRBJ2-5, with TRBD2 as a possible D gene (6 bases). Germline CDR1 reads SGHRS; CDR2 reads YFSETQ. Between the trimmed V and J ends, which lost 4 bases and 4 bases, there was a span of 14 bases. The CDR3 is 14 residues long. CDR3 sequence: CASSKDGGIETQYF. CDR3 nucleotides: TGCGCCAGCAGCAAGGACGGAGGGATAGAGACCCAGTACTTC.

The rearrangement uses TRBV25-1 and TRBJ2-1; 11 bases match TRBD2. V was clipped by 6 bases and J by 7 bases; unmatched bases: 5. CDR3 length: 14 amino acids. In germline, CDR1 is MGHDK, CDR2 SYGVNS. DNA of the CDR3: TGTGCCAGCAGAGAACTAGCGGGAGATAATGAGCAGTTCTTC. Translated: CASRELAGDNEQFF.

The chain employs TRBV9 and TRBJ2-2; D is perhaps TRBD1 (6 bases). The CDR3 spans 13 residues. Germline CDR1 SGDLS, CDR2 YYNGEE. V was shortened by 5 bases and J by 8 bases, with 13 bases between the two germline ends. CDR3 in amino acids: CASRGTGMGELFF. In DNA, the CDR3 is TGTGCCAGCAGGGGAACAGGGATGGGGGAGCTGTTTTTT. The full variable domain, with the rest looked up from reference TRBV9 and TRBJ2-2, is DSGVTQTPKHLITATGQRVTLRCSPRSGDLSVYWYQQSLDQGLQFLIQYYNGEERAKGNILERFSAQQFPDLHSELNLSSLELGDSALYFCASRGTGMGELFFGEGSRLTVL.

The V gene is TRBV6-5, the J gene TRBJ1-2; TRBD1 aligns across 10 bases. CDR3 length equals 14 residues. Trimming took 6 bases from V and 4 from J; bases not matched to a gene: 5. The germline gives CDR1 MNHEY, CDR2 SVGAGI. The CDR3 sequence: CASRAGQGGYGYTF. The CDR3 nucleotides are TGTGCCAGCAGAGCCGGACAGGGGGGCTATGGCTACACCTTC.

The V gene is TRBV29-1, the J gene TRBJ2-5; perhaps D is TRBD1 or TRBD2 (6 bases each). Germline CDR1 reads SQVTM; CDR2 reads ANQGSEA. The ends were cut back, 7 bases at V and 2 bases at J, with 11 bases in the middle. This CDR3 is built from 12 residues. CDR3 sequence (DNA): TGCAGCGGGGAGGACAGTCAAGAGACCCAGTACTTC. It specifies CSGEDSQETQYF.

The V and J genes are TRBV4-3 and TRBJ1-4, with D tentatively TRBD1 (6 bases). This CDR3 region has 15 residues. V was shortened by 1 base and J by 7 bases, with 13 bases between the two germline ends. Germline V gives CDR1 LGHNA, CDR2 YSLEER. The CDR3 region is CASSQGGGLGEKLFF. The CDR3 bases are TGCGCCAGCAGCCAAGGAGGGGGGCTAGGTGAAAAACTGTTTTTT.

This clone was counted a single time. The chain couples TRBV9 to TRBJ2-1; 7 bases line up with TRBD2. The CDR3 covers 14 residues. V gave up 1 base and J gave up 9 bases; unmatched junction bases: 7. Germline assignment: CDR1 SGDLS and CDR2 YYNGEE. The CDR3 nucleotides read TGTGCCAGCAGCGTATGGGGGGGTTACGGTGAGCAGTTCTTC. The encoded protein is CASSVWGGYGEQFF. Filled out from reference TRBV9 and TRBJ2-1, the complete variable domain reads DSGVTQTPKHLITATGQRVTLRCSPRSGDLSVYWYQQSLDQGLQFLIQYYNGEERAKGNILERFSAQQFPDLHSELNLSSLELGDSALYFCASSVWGGYGEQFFGPGTRLTVL.

As regards this clone: A read error may produce the germline difference seen at one junction end. The gene calls are TRBV4-3 and TRBJ1-2, with unresolved D. Germline V lookup: CDR1 LGHNA, CDR2 YSLEER. The CDR3 length is 16 residues. CDR3 region: CASSPKDTARFYGHTF. In DNA, the CDR3 is TGCGCCAGCAGCCCCAAGGATACAGCCCGGTTCTATGGCCACACCTTC.

This clone was observed once. V and J are TRBV2 and TRBJ2-3, with D possibly being TRBD2 (6 bases). Trimming took off 7 bases at V and 2 bases at J, with 10 bases between the two ends. This CDR3 has 13 amino acids. Germline V gene data show CDR1 as SNHLY and CDR2 as FYNNEI. The CDR3 nucleotides are TGTGCCAGCATGGACTACTACACAGATACGCAGTATTTT. Its protein is CASMDYYTDTQYF.

This clone is medium-sized by share. J is TRBJ1-1 and V is TRBV4-3, with D tentatively TRBD1 (5 bases). The V end was cut by 0 bases, the J end by 0 bases, with 14 bases between. The CDR3 spans 17 residues. The germline V gene encodes CDR1 LGHNA and CDR2 YSLEER. The CDR3 sequence is CASSQDHLGQMNTEAFF. In nucleotides, the CDR3 is TGCGCCAGCAGCCAAGATCATCTGGGGCAGATGAACACTGAAGCTTTCTTT.

A single count supports this clone. The CDR3 sequence: CAYHHEGTDTQYF. CDR3 in DNA: TGTGCCTACCATCATGAGGGGACAGATACGCAGTATTTT. This chain links TRBV30 with TRBJ2-3, with D possibly being TRBD1 or TRBD2 (5 bases each). The germline V gene encodes CDR1 GTSNPN and CDR2 SVGIG (reference sequence). The CDR3 length is 13 residues. Trimming removed 7 bases from V and 3 bases from J, with 14 bases in between.

The chain combines TRBV7-6 with TRBJ2-7, with TRBD2 identical over 8 bases. The CDR3 has 13 amino acids. Trimming took 5 bases from V and 5 from J; bases not matched to a gene: 5. CDR1 and CDR2 (germline): SGHVS, FNYEAQ. In DNA, the CDR3 is TGTGCCAGCAGCCGGACTAGCTACAACGAGCAGTACTTC. Translated, it gives CASSRTSYNEQYF. Based on the CDR3 plus reference TRBV7-6 and TRBJ2-7, the full variable domain is GAGVSQSPRYKVTKRGQDVALRCDPISGHVSLYWYRQALGQGPEFLTYFNYEAQQDKSGLPNDRFSAERPEGSISTLTIQRTEQRDSAMYRCASSRTSYNEQYFGPGTRLTVT.

The DNA of the CDR3 is TGTGCCAGCAGCGTTTTCTCGGGAGTAATGGATGAGCAGTTCTTC. Translation: CASSVFSGVMDEQFF. J is TRBJ2-1 and V is TRBV9; D may be TRBD2 (6 bases). Germline loops: CDR1 SGDLS, CDR2 YYNGEE. CDR3 length equals 15 residues. V dropped 2 bases and J dropped 8 bases, with 17 bases sitting between them.

V gene TRBV5-6 combines with J gene TRBJ2-3; 7 bases are a match to TRBD1. CDR3 length equals 14 residues. CDR1 and CDR2 from the germline V gene are SGHDT and YYEEEE. V lost 4 bases to trimming and J lost 3 bases; unmatched junction nucleotides: 5. The CDR3 here is CASSGTVDTDTQYF. The CDR3 DNA reads as TGTGCCAGCAGCGGGACAGTAGATACAGATACGCAGTATTTT.

The chain joins TRBV6-4 to TRBJ2-1; perhaps TRBD2 as D (5 bases). Trimming stripped 6 bases from V and 5 bases from J, with 23 bases between. This CDR3 region has 17 residues. Germline CDR1 is MRHNA and CDR2 is SNTAGT. The DNA for the CDR3 is TGTGCCAGCAGAGCAGCCCCCCCGACGGAGGCCGACAATGAGCAGTTCTTC. Translating gives CASRAAPPTEADNEQFF.

The genes are TRBV5-6 and TRBJ1-1, with D hard to call. This CDR3 contains 12 residues. Germline CDR1 reads SGHDT; CDR2 reads YYEEEE. V was trimmed by 2 bases and J by 6 bases, leaving 8 bases between them. This CDR3 is CASSLGEAEAFF. DNA for the CDR3: TGTGCCAGCAGCTTAGGAGAAGCTGAAGCTTTCTTT.